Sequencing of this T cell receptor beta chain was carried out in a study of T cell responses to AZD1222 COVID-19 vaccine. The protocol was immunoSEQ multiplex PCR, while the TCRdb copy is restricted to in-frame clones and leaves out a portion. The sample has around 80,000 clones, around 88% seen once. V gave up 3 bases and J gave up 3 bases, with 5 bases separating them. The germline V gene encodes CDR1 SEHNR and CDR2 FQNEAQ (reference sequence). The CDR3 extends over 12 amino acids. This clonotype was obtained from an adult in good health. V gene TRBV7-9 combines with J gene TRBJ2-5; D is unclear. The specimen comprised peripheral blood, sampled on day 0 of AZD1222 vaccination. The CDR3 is CASSLLEETQYF. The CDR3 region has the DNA TGTGCCAGCAGCTTGCTAGAAGAGACCCAGTACTTC.